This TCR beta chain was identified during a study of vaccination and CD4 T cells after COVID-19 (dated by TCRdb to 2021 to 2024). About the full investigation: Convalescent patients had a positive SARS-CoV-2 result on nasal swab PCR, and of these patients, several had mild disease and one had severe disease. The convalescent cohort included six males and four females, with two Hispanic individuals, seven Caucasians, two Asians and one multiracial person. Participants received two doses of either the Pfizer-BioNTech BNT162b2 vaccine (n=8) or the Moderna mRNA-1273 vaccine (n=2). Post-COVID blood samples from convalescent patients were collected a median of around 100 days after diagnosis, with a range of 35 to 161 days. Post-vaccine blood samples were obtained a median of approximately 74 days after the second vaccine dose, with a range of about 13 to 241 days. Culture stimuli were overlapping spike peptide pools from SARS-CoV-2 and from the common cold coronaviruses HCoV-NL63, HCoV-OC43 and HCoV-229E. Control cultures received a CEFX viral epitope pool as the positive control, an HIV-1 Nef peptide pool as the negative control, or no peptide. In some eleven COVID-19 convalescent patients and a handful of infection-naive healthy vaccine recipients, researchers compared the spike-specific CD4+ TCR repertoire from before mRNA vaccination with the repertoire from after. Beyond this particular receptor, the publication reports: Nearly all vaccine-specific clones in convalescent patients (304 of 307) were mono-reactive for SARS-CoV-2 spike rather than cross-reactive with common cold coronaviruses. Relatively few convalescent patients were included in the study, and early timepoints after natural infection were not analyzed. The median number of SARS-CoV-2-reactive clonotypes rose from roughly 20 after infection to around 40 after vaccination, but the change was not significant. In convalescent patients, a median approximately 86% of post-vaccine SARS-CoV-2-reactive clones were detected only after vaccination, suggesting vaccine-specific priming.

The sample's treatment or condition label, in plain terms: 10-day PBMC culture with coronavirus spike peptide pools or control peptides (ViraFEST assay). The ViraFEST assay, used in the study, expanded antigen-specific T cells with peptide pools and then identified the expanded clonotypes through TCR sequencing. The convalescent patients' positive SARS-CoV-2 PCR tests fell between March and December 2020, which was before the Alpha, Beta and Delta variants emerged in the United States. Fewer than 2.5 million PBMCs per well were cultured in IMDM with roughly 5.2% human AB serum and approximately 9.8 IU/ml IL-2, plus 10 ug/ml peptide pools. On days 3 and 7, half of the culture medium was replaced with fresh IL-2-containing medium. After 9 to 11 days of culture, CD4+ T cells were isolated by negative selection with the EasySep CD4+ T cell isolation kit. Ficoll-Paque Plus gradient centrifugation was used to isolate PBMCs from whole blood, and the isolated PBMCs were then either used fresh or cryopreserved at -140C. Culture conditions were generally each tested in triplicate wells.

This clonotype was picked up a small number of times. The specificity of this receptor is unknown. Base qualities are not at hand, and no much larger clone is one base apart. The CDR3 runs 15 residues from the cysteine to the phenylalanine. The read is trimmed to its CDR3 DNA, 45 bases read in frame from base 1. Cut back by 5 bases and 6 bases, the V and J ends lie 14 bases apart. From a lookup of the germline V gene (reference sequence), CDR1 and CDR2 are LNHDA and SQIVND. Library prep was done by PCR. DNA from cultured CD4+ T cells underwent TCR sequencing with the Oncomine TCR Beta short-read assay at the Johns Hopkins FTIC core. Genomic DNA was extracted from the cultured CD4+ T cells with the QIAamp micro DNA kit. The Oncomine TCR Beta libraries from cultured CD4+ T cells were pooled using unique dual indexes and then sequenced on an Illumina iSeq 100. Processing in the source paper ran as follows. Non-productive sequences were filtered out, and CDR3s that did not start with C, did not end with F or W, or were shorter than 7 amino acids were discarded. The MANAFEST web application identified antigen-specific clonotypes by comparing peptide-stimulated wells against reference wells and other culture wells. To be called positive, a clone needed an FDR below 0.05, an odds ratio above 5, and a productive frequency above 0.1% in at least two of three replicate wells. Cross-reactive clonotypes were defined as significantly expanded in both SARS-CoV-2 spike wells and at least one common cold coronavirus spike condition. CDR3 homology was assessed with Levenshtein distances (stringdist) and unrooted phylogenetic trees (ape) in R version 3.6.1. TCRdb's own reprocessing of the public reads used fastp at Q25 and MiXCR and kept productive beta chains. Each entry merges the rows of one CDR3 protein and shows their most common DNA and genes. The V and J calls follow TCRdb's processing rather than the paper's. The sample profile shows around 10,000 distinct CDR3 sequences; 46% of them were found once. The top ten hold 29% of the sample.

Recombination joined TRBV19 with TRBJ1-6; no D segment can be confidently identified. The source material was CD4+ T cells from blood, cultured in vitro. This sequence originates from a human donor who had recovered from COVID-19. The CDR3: CASSLRQESNSPLHF. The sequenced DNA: TGTGCCAGTAGTCTGCGACAAGAAAGTAATTCACCCCTCCACTTT.